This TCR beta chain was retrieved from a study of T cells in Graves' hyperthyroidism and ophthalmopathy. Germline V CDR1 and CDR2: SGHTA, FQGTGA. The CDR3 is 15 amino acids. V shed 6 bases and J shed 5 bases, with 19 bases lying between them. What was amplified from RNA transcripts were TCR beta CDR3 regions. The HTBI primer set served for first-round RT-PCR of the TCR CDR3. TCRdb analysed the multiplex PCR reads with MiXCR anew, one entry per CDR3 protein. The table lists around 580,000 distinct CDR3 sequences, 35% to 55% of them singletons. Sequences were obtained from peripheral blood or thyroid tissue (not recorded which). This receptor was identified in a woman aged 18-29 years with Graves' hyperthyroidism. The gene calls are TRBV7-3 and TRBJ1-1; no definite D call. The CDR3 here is CASSSTTSLGTEAFF. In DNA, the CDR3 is TGTGCCAGCAGTTCGACGACCTCACTAGGGACTGAAGCTTTCTTT.